A selection of T cell receptor beta chains follows, all from one sample in a study of blood T cell repertoires in COVID-19. The method was immunoSEQ multiplex PCR; TCRdb's version includes in-frame clones alone and lacks a portion of them. The sample holds roughly 300,000 clones; roughly nine tenths are singletons and the top ten take roughly 12%. Sequenced input: peripheral blood. All receptors derive from a woman aged 30 to 39 with COVID-19, enrolled during active disease. Both conserved end residues are trimmed from each CDR3. Fields, in order: J gene, V gene, CDR3 protein.

J gene: TRBJ2-3
V gene: TRBV9
CDR3 protein: ASSGGGTDTQY

J gene: TRBJ1-3
V gene: TRBV4-1
CDR3 protein: ASSQGPSGSGNTIY

J gene: TRBJ2-5
V gene: TRBV12-3/TRBV12-4
CDR3 protein: ASRDSQLETQY

J gene: TRBJ2-7
V gene: TRBV13
CDR3 protein: ASSLGGGQSLYEQY

J gene: TRBJ1-1
V gene: TRBV11-1
CDR3 protein: ASSWDLRNTEAF

J gene: TRBJ2-1
V gene: TRBV12-5
CDR3 protein: ASAVNEQF

J gene: TRBJ2-3
V gene: TRBV2
CDR3 protein: ASSDGSGGRNTQY

J gene: TRBJ2-1
V gene: TRBV30
CDR3 protein: AWSVNRDDEQF

J gene: TRBJ1-2
V gene: TRBV4-1
CDR3 protein: ASSRTGQADYGYT

J gene: TRBJ2-1
V gene: TRBV19
CDR3 protein: ASSMPGLWNEQF

J gene: TRBJ1-1
V gene: TRBV21-1
CDR3 protein: ASSSRMNTEAF

J gene: TRBJ1-1
V gene: TRBV5-1
CDR3 protein: ASSLGGQGETEAF

J gene: TRBJ1-5
V gene: TRBV18
CDR3 protein: ASSLRQLDSNQPQH

J gene: TRBJ2-4
V gene: TRBV4-1
CDR3 protein: ASSHPGTGKNIQY

J gene: TRBJ2-3
V gene: TRBV9
CDR3 protein: ASSGGTSGFTGTDTQY

J gene: TRBJ2-7
V gene: TRBV19
CDR3 protein: ASSIGSGGKGYEQY

J gene: TRBJ2-3
V gene: TRBV7-2
CDR3 protein: ASSPSLAGATDTQY

J gene: TRBJ1-1
V gene: TRBV18
CDR3 protein: ASSLTDSSTEAF

J gene: TRBJ2-1
V gene: TRBV19
CDR3 protein: ASSTYGGGVLWGEQF

J gene: TRBJ1-1
V gene: TRBV29-1
CDR3 protein: SVEGTRTGVAF

J gene: TRBJ2-7
V gene: TRBV4-1
CDR3 protein: ASSPGPIAPYEQY

J gene: TRBJ1-2
V gene: TRBV12-3/TRBV12-4
CDR3 protein: ASSLVAGQGYT

J gene: TRBJ1-4
V gene: TRBV30
CDR3 protein: AWSVQLNEKLF

J gene: TRBJ2-3
V gene: TRBV5-4
CDR3 protein: ASSTSMGTSGDTQY

J gene: TRBJ1-6
V gene: TRBV19
CDR3 protein: ATNQDTPGSPLH

J gene: TRBJ2-4
V gene: TRBV7-8
CDR3 protein: ASSLVSPMAGGPGDKNIQY

J gene: TRBJ1-4
V gene: TRBV10-2
CDR3 protein: ASSDGGRTNEKLF

J gene: TRBJ1-3
V gene: TRBV6-5
CDR3 protein: ASSHRQGAIY

J gene: TRBJ1-4
V gene: TRBV28
CDR3 protein: ASSLLRQAVSEKLF

J gene: TRBJ2-7
V gene: TRBV18
CDR3 protein: ASTLTASLYEQY

J gene: TRBJ2-2
V gene: TRBV5-1
CDR3 protein: ASSFAGSPGELF

J gene: TRBJ1-4
V gene: TRBV6-5
CDR3 protein: ASRQTTNEKLF

J gene: TRBJ1-6
V gene: TRBV28
CDR3 protein: ASSFSGSPLH

J gene: TRBJ1-6
V gene: TRBV19
CDR3 protein: ASSMSSSYNSPLH

J gene: TRBJ1-1
V gene: TRBV2
CDR3 protein: ASSIPNTEAF

J gene: TRBJ2-2
V gene: TRBV9
CDR3 protein: ASGEFRELF

J gene: TRBJ1-1
V gene: TRBV19
CDR3 protein: ASTLGTPNTEAF

J gene: TRBJ1-2
V gene: TRBV4-1
CDR3 protein: ASSRGQGSYT

J gene: TRBJ1-6
V gene: TRBV5-1
CDR3 protein: ASSLSGDSPLH

J gene: TRBJ1-3
V gene: TRBV12-3/TRBV12-4
CDR3 protein: ASSVLAGNTIY

J gene: TRBJ2-5
V gene: TRBV28
CDR3 protein: ASRPGGGWETQY

J gene: TRBJ1-5
V gene: TRBV27
CDR3 protein: ARNGAGIGNQPQH

J gene: TRBJ2-7
V gene: TRBV3-1/TRBV3-2
CDR3 protein: ASSPTGLAGIEQY

J gene: TRBJ1-1
V gene: TRBV15
CDR3 protein: ATSRGSGGNTEAF

J gene: TRBJ2-2
V gene: TRBV29-1
CDR3 protein: SASGEGGTPGELF

J gene: TRBJ1-5
V gene: TRBV19
CDR3 protein: ATGPGGQPQH

J gene: TRBJ1-1
V gene: TRBV11-2
CDR3 protein: ASSPTGELDTEAF

J gene: TRBJ2-5
V gene: TRBV5-1
CDR3 protein: ASSTGARGETQY

J gene: TRBJ1-2
V gene: TRBV7-9
CDR3 protein: ASSLDRRVGSGYT